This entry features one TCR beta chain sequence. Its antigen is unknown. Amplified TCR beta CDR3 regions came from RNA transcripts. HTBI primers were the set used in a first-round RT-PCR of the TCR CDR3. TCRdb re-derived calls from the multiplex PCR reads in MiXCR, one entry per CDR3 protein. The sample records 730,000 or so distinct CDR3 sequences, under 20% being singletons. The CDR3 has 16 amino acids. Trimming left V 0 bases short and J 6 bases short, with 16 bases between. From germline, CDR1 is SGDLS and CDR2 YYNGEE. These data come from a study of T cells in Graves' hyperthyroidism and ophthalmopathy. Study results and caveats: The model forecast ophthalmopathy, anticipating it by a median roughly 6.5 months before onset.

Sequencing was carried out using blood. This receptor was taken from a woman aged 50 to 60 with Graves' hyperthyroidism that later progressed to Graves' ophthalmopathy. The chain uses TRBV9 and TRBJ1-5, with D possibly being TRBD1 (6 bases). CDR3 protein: CASSVGGRGGGQPQHF. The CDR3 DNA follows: TGTGCCAGCAGCGTAGGCGGGAGGGGGGGGGGTCAGCCCCAGCATTTT.